This TCR beta chain comes out of a study of blood T cells in healthy people across ages. A second 7 to 11 cycle PCR used barcoded and J-beta primers. Via MiXCR, TCRdb re-called the 5' RACE reads, giving one row per CDR3 protein. This sample has 1.4 million to 1.5 million distinct CDR3 sequences, with about 43% found just once. The CDR3 spans 14 residues. Per germline, CDR1 ENHRY and CDR2 SYGVKD. Trimming removed 7 bases from V and 4 bases from J, with 15 bases in between. The TCR sequence derives from a young woman in good health. Material for sequencing was blood. This sequence joins TRBV10-3 and TRBJ2-3; D perhaps matches TRBD1 (5 bases). CDR3 amino acids: CAIKAGYIADTQYF. The CDR3 DNA sequence: TGTGCCATCAAGGCAGGGTACATTGCAGATACGCAGTATTTT.